The 24 T cell receptor beta chains listed next were all sequenced from one sample in a study of Ad26.COV2.S vaccination and SARS-CoV-2 variants. Some clones are missing from TCRdb's copy, which holds only in-frame ones; the method was immunoSEQ multiplex PCR. The table lists just over 350,000 clones, 92% of them singletons. Sequenced material: peripheral blood, taken after recovery from COVID-19. These receptors all stem from a human donor who had recovered from COVID-19.

This clone appeared a single time. The rearrangement uses TRBV5-6 and TRBJ1-1; the D is unclear. The CDR3 runs to 12 residues. The V end was cut by 4 bases, the J end by 7 bases, with 11 bases between. From germline, CDR1 is SGHDT and CDR2 YYEEEE. DNA of the CDR3: TGTGCCAGCAGCCAAGGCGGGTATGAAGCTTTCTTT. It codes for CASSQGGYEAFF.

The genes are TRBV7-2 and TRBJ1-2; TRBD1 is a possible D gene (6 bases). The CDR3 contains 14 residues. Germline V gene lookup returns CDR1 SGHTA and CDR2 FQGNSA. V gave up 7 bases and J gave up 7 bases, with 19 bases separating them. Here the CDR3 reads CASTTEGGFGGYTF. Written as DNA, the CDR3 is TGTGCCAGCACGACCGAGGGGGGGTTCGGTGGCTACACCTTC.

This clone has more than one count but fewer than ten. The gene calls are TRBV6-1 and TRBJ1-5; D is undetermined. Per the germline V gene, CDR1 is MNHNS and CDR2 is SASEGT. The V gene lost 3 bases and the J gene lost 6 bases, with 6 bases spanning the gap. The CDR3 has 12 residues. The CDR3 DNA follows: TGTGCCAGCAGTGATGGTGGTCAGCCCCAGCATTTT. This encodes CASSDGGQPQHF.

In the case of this clone: Other DNA sequences from this sample encode an identical CDR3 as well. V usage is TRBV7-9 and J usage is TRBJ1-2; D call uncertain. The V gene lost 5 bases and the J gene lost 6 bases, with 7 bases spanning the gap. Germline V gene data show CDR1 as SEHNR and CDR2 as FQNEAQ (reference sequence). This CDR3 is built from 11 residues. Here the CDR3 reads CASSLLNGYTF. The CDR3 region has the DNA TGTGCCAGCAGCCTACTAAATGGCTACACCTTC.

The chain employs TRBV9 and TRBJ1-1; D is ambiguous. The CDR3 consists of 15 residues. Between the trimmed V and J ends, which lost 0 bases and 6 bases, there was a span of 15 bases. Germline V gene data show CDR1 as SGDLS and CDR2 as YYNGEE. Here the CDR3 DNA reads TGTGCCAGCAGCGTAGCTGTGACTCCGCCGGCTGAAGCTTTCTTT. Its protein is CASSVAVTPPAEAFF.

This clone has just one count. The rearrangement uses TRBV6-6 and TRBJ2-5, with D possibly TRBD2 on 7 matching bases. Germline CDR1 is MNHNY and CDR2 is SVGAGI (reference sequence). CDR3 size: 13 residues. The V end lost 8 bases, the J end lost 5 bases, and 15 bases lay between the germline ends. This CDR3 is CASLVGGLETQYF. The CDR3 DNA reads TGTGCCAGCTTAGTCGGGGGGCTGGAGACCCAGTACTTC.

This rearrangement joins TRBV11-2 to TRBJ1-2, with D unresolved. Trimming left V 0 bases short and J 3 bases short, with 11 bases between. The CDR3 runs 15 residues. Germline values: CDR1 SGHAT, CDR2 FQNNGV. The DNA of the CDR3 is TGTGCCAGCAGCTTAGACCCAGCCGTCTACTATGGCTACACCTTC. Protein: CASSLDPAVYYGYTF.

The gene calls are TRBV20-1 and TRBJ1-1, with a weak D call TRBD1 (5 bases). CDR3 length equals 15 residues. Per the germline V gene, CDR1 is DFQATT and CDR2 is SNEGSKA (reference sequence). Trimming took 3 bases from V and 1 from J, leaving 15 bases between them. CDR3 DNA sequence: TGCAGTGCTAGTCCTCGTATGGGGGAGAACACTGAAGCTTTCTTT. As protein: CSASPRMGENTEAFF.

The V gene is TRBV6-2 or TRBV6-3, the J gene TRBJ2-2; 7 nucleotides align to TRBD1. The junction had 8 bases not matched to a gene; V was cut back by 5 bases and J by 2 bases. The CDR3 contains 16 residues. From germline, CDR1 is MNHEY and CDR2 SVGEGT. The CDR3 DNA reads as TGTGCCAGCAGTGCTCGACAGGGCGTAAACACCGGGGAGCTGTTTTTT. Its translation is CASSARQGVNTGELFF.

This clone was counted a few times. This chain uses TRBV7-2 with TRBJ1-5; D perhaps matches TRBD1 (5 bases). Germline V lookup: CDR1 SGHTA, CDR2 FQGNSA. The V end was cut by 1 base, the J end by 6 bases, with 7 bases between. The CDR3 is 13 amino acids. The CDR3 reads CASSLGGSQPQHF. CDR3 nucleotide sequence: TGTGCCAGCAGCTTAGGGGGCAGTCAGCCCCAGCATTTT.

This clone was seen just once. This sequence joins TRBV5-4 and TRBJ1-2, with TRBD1 matching over 12 bases. Unmatched junction bases numbered 7, after V lost 3 bases and J lost 4 bases. Germline V gives CDR1 SGHNT, CDR2 YYREEE (reference sequence). This CDR3 comprises 16 residues. CDR3: CASSSLGDRGLYGYTF. CDR3 nucleotide sequence: TGTGCCAGCAGCTCCCTGGGGGACAGGGGGCTCTATGGCTACACCTTC.

The rearrangement links TRBV4-1 to TRBJ2-2; D perhaps matches TRBD2 (7 bases). Trimming stripped 0 bases from V and 6 bases from J, with 11 bases between. This CDR3 is 15 amino acids long. Germline loops: CDR1 MGHRA, CDR2 YSYEKL. CDR3 protein: CASSQEGGGSGELFF. Written as DNA, the CDR3 is TGCGCCAGCAGCCAAGAAGGGGGGGGATCCGGGGAGCTGTTTTTT.

The chain is built from TRBV9 and TRBJ2-2; TRBD1 matches at 7 bases. V lost 0 bases, J lost 2 bases, and 4 bases stayed unmatched. Germline assignment: CDR1 SGDLS and CDR2 YYNGEE. There are 16 residues in the CDR3. As DNA, the CDR3 is TGTGCCAGCAGCGTAGATGGGACAGTCAACACCGGGGAGCTGTTTTTT. Protein: CASSVDGTVNTGELFF. Based on the CDR3 plus reference TRBV9 and TRBJ2-2, the full variable domain is DSGVTQTPKHLITATGQRVTLRCSPRSGDLSVYWYQQSLDQGLQFLIQYYNGEERAKGNILERFSAQQFPDLHSELNLSSLELGDSALYFCASSVDGTVNTGELFFGEGSRLTVL.

V usage is TRBV5-5 and J usage is TRBJ2-5; D gene ambiguous. V lost 5 bases, J lost 1 base, and 9 bases lay in between. Germline loops: CDR1 SGHKS, CDR2 YYEKEE (reference sequence). The CDR3 totals 13 residues. The CDR3 sequence is CASRFRIQETQYF. The CDR3 nucleotides read TGTGCCAGCAGATTCCGGATCCAAGAGACCCAGTACTTC.

The rearrangement joins TRBV4-1 to TRBJ2-4, with 11 nucleotides matching TRBD2. The J segment lost 0 bases and the V segment lost 5 bases, leaving 3 bases of the junction unmatched. The CDR3 runs to 16 residues. Germline CDR1 reads MGHRA; CDR2 reads YSYEKL. For the CDR3, the DNA is TGCGCCAGCAGCGAACTAGCGGGGGTAGCCAAAAACATTCAGTACTTC. Translation: CASSELAGVAKNIQYF.

The CDR3 DNA reads TGTGCCAGCAGTCCGCTTCGGGGGGGACCCCCCCTTGATAATTCACCCCTCCACTTT. This encodes CASSPLRGGPPLDNSPLHF. This chain joins TRBV7-9 and TRBJ1-6, with D possibly being TRBD1 (5 bases). V was clipped by 6 bases and J by 5 bases, with 26 bases between them. The CDR3 loop spans 19 amino acids. CDR1 is SEHNR, CDR2 FQNEAQ, per germline (reference sequence).

The chain employs TRBV7-9 and TRBJ2-7; D not certain. V was pared by 5 bases and J by 2 bases, with 10 bases between. The CDR3 runs to 13 residues. Germline CDR1 SEHNR, CDR2 FQNEAQ (reference sequence). The CDR3 coding sequence is TGTGCCAGCAGCCCTGGGTCCCCCTACGAGCAGTACTTC. Amino acids: CASSPGSPYEQYF. Full variable domain (outside the CDR3, taken from reference TRBV7-9 and TRBJ2-7): DTGVSQNPRHKITKRGQNVTFRCDPISEHNRLYWYRQTLGQGPEFLTYFQNEAQLEKSRLLSDRFSAERPKGSFSTLEIQRTEQGDSAMYLCASSPGSPYEQYFGPGTRLTVT.

The chain joins TRBV7-9 to TRBJ1-6, with D unresolved. V shed 1 base and J shed 3 bases, with 10 bases lying between them. The CDR3 length is 16 residues. Per the germline V gene, CDR1 is SEHNR and CDR2 is FQNEAQ (reference sequence). The chain's CDR3 is CASSLGRPNYNSPLHF. The CDR3 DNA reads as TGTGCCAGCAGCTTAGGACGGCCCAACTATAATTCACCCCTCCACTTT.

This chain connects TRBV6-5 to TRBJ1-1; tentative D call: TRBD1 (6 bases). The V end lost 7 bases, the J end lost 2 bases, and 14 bases lay between the germline ends. Germline assignment: CDR1 MNHEY and CDR2 SVGAGI. The CDR3 contains 14 residues. This CDR3 is CASTSGTTNTEAFF. DNA for the CDR3: TGTGCCAGCACCTCCGGGACAACTAACACTGAAGCTTTCTTT.

The chain uses TRBV14 and TRBJ2-3, with 7 positions matching TRBD2. Losses at the gene ends were 1 base for V and 9 bases for J; bases not matched to a gene: 7. The germline V gene has CDR1 SGHDN and CDR2 FVKESK. The CDR3 spans 14 residues. CDR3 residues: CASSQVGGTETQYF. In nucleotides, the CDR3 is TGTGCCAGCAGCCAAGTCGGGGGGACGGAGACGCAGTATTTT.

The V and J genes are TRBV27 and TRBJ1-4, with a possible D match to TRBD1 (5 bases). There are 16 residues in the CDR3. The germline CDR1 and CDR2 sequences are MNHEY and SMNVEV (reference sequence). V lost 5 bases to trimming and J lost 9 bases, with 22 bases between them. The CDR3 DNA sequence: TGTGCCAGCAGTCCATACGGGGGTCCTAGCCATCAAAAACTGTTTTTT. It yields the protein CASSPYGGPSHQKLFF. The complete variable domain, with remaining parts taken from reference TRBV27 and TRBJ1-4, reads EAQVTQNPRYLITVTGKKLTVTCSQNMNHEYMSWYRQDPGLGLRQIYYSMNVEVTDKGDVPEGYKVSRKEKRNFPLILESPSPNQTSLYFCASSPYGGPSHQKLFFGSGTQLSVL.

The chain carries TRBV7-9 and TRBJ1-6; D gene unclear. V lost 5 bases to trimming and J lost 7 bases, with 12 bases between them. Looked up from germline, CDR1 is SEHNR and CDR2 is FQNEAQ (reference sequence). The CDR3 length is 14 residues. The CDR3 loop reads CASSRGSGNSPLHF. The CDR3 bases are TGTGCCAGCAGCCGAGGGTCTGGAAATTCACCCCTCCACTTT.

The chain carries TRBV11-3 and TRBJ1-1; a weak D match, TRBD1 (5 bases). CDR1 SGHNT and CDR2 YENEEA come from the germline V gene. This CDR3 is built from 13 residues. The V end was cut by 5 bases, the J end by 1 base, with 8 bases between. CDR3 loop: CASSTQENTEAFF. In DNA, the CDR3 is TGTGCCAGCAGCACACAGGAGAACACTGAAGCTTTCTTT.

The chain recombines TRBV2 with TRBJ2-4, with 15 bases that match TRBD2. From germline, CDR1 is SNHLY and CDR2 FYNNEI. The CDR3 is 18 residues long. Unmatched junction bases numbered 14, after V lost 11 bases and J lost 3 bases. For the CDR3, the DNA is TGTGCCCGAAACATGGGGACTAGCGGGGGGAAAAACAAAAACATTCAGTACTTC. It codes for CARNMGTSGGKNKNIQYF.